What follows are 8 T cell receptor beta chains derived from one specimen sequenced in a study of T cell changes during pregnancy in multiple sclerosis. Here immunoSEQ multiplex PCR was the method, and the copy in TCRdb shows in-frame clones only, minus some. The repertoire holds some 60,000 clones, about 91% seen once, with 0.85% in the top ten. Sequenced material: peripheral blood, taken in the first trimester of pregnancy. Source of these receptors: a female donor with multiple sclerosis, enrolled in a pregnancy study.

The chain combines TRBV7-2 with TRBJ2-7; D is unresolved. The CDR3 spans 13 residues. Looked up from germline, CDR1 is SGHTA and CDR2 is FQGNSA. Trimming took off 3 bases at V and 2 bases at J, with 8 bases between the two ends. CDR3 nucleotides: TGTGCCAGCAGCTTCTCATGGCCCTACGAGCAGTACTTC. As protein: CASSFSWPYEQYF.

The chain is built from TRBV4-2 and TRBJ1-5, with D tentatively TRBD1 (5 bases). V gave up 3 bases and J gave up 4 bases, with 22 bases separating them. Germline lookup yields CDR1 LGHNA and CDR2 YNFKEQ. CDR3 size: 18 residues. For the CDR3, the DNA is TGTGCCAGCAGCCAGGCCGGGGGGGGTGGATCAAGGAATCAGCCCCAGCATTTT. Protein sequence: CASSQAGGGGSRNQPQHF.

The chain links TRBV4-3 to TRBJ1-2; D remains unclear. The V gene's germline CDR1 is LGHNA and CDR2 YSLEER. The CDR3 contains 16 residues. V was trimmed by 2 bases and J by 3 bases, leaving 16 bases between them. The CDR3 reads CASSQSWAAGDYGYTF. The CDR3 DNA follows: TGCGCCAGCAGCCAAAGTTGGGCTGCGGGTGACTATGGCTACACCTTC.

The chain joins TRBV9 to TRBJ2-3; 11 bases match TRBD2. Germline V lookup: CDR1 SGDLS, CDR2 YYNGEE. This CDR3 has 16 residues. Trimming took 4 bases from V and 2 from J; bases not matched to a gene: 6. CDR3 amino acids: CASSTILAGVTDTQYF. CDR3 sequence (DNA): TGTGCCAGCAGCACCATACTAGCGGGGGTCACAGATACGCAGTATTTT.

The V and J genes are TRBV29-1 and TRBJ2-5, with D possibly being TRBD1 (6 bases). The CDR3 runs 13 residues. Deletions cut 4 bases from V and 7 bases from J, with 16 bases between. CDR1 is SQVTM and CDR2 is ANQGSEA in the germline V gene. The CDR3 is CSVVGAGGRTQYF. CDR3 sequence (DNA): TGCAGCGTTGTGGGGGCAGGAGGTAGGACCCAGTACTTC.

V is TRBV7-9 and J is TRBJ1-6, with 8 bases that match TRBD1. The length of the CDR3 is 16 residues. CDR1 is SEHNR, CDR2 FQNEAQ, per germline (reference sequence). V lost 5 bases and J lost 9; bases outside the gene matches: 12. As DNA, the CDR3 is TGTGCCAGCAGCCCTTTAGGACAGGGTAACGGTTCACCCCTCCACTTT. Translation: CASSPLGQGNGSPLHF.

This clone showed up just once. The chain combines TRBV7-2 with TRBJ1-1; D is possibly TRBD1 (6 bases). This CDR3 region has 16 residues. Germline V gives CDR1 SGHTA, CDR2 FQGNSA. V lost 5 bases and J 10 bases, leaving 26 bases between the germline ends. Written as DNA, the CDR3 is TGTGCCAGCAGCCCAGCCAGGGGCGCATTCCTTGTTGGAGCTTTCTTT. It codes for CASSPARGAFLVGAFF.

CDR3 in DNA: TGTGCCAGCAGTTACCCTCCCGGGACAGGTGATTACGAGCAGTACTTC. It codes for CASSYPPGTGDYEQYF. The J gene is TRBJ2-7, the V gene TRBV6-6; 8 bases fit TRBD1. Germline V CDR1 and CDR2: MNHNY, SVGAGI (reference sequence). The CDR3 loop spans 16 amino acids. With 2 bases clipped from V and 4 bases from J, the junction kept 10 bases outside the gene matches.